The sample holds a few counts of the clone carrying this T cell receptor (beta chain). This record comes from a study of T cells in Graves' hyperthyroidism and ophthalmopathy. Using RNA transcripts as the source, TCR beta CDR3 regions were amplified. In the first-round RT-PCR of the TCR CDR3, the HTBI primer set was used. MiXCR, applied by TCRdb to the multiplex PCR reads, yields one record per CDR3 protein. The sample lists some 620,000 distinct CDR3 sequences; around 15% were seen once. The source is a woman aged 30 to 39 with Graves' hyperthyroidism. The sample was blood.

CDR3 in DNA: TGCAGTGCCTTACTCCTGGACAATTATTACACCGGGGAGCTGTTTTTT. Protein: CSALLLDNYYTGELFF. The rearrangement uses TRBV20-1 and TRBJ2-2; tentatively, D is TRBD1 (5 bases). Germline V gene data show CDR1 as DFQATT and CDR2 as SNEGSKA (reference sequence). This CDR3 comprises 16 residues. Trimming left V 6 bases short and J 3 bases short, with 20 bases between.